The present T cell receptor (beta chain) was sequenced within a study of CD8 T cells in Susac syndrome (dated by TCRdb to between 2018 and 2021). With regard to the full study: Whether CD8+ T cell activation and differentiation in Susac syndrome was antigen driven was tested using repertoire sequencing. Clonality of the CD8+ T cell repertoire was compared between over ten healthy donors, approximately 14 Susac syndrome patients and 15 or so multiple sclerosis patients.

Peripheral blood CD8+ and CD4+ T cells from healthy donors, Susac syndrome patients and multiple sclerosis patients were profiled using high-throughput TCR beta sequencing. The multiple sclerosis controls were treatment-naive patients who had stable or active relapsing-remitting disease and met the revised McDonald criteria. Bulk CD8+ and CD4+ T cells were purified by magnetic negative isolation, while CD8+ TEMRA cells were enriched using FACS. Blood was collected in EDTA tubes and processed within 24 hours, with PBMCs isolated through density gradient centrifugation. PBMCs intended for TCR sequencing were cryopreserved in liquid nitrogen and were subsequently thawed in a 37 degrees C water bath. Purity of sorted or isolated CD4+, CD8+ and CD8+ TEMRA cells was at least 90%. Worth noting for this clonotype: Its recognized antigen is unknown. The sample holds no much larger clone one base away, and base qualities are not on file.

RNA was extracted using the RNeasy kit, and 0.5 to 1 microgram was reverse transcribed with random hexamers. TCR beta CDR3 regions were amplified with the immunoSEQ multiplex PCR assay covering 54 Vbeta and 13 Jbeta segments. Bias from PCR amplification was corrected by using a synthetic template baseline for primer optimization and for computational correction. Concerning the study's data processing: Reads were assigned to V, D and J genes according to IMGT and analyzed in immunoSEQ Analyzer, with only productive sequences retained. Clonality was computed as one minus Shannon entropy normalized by log2 of the number of productive unique sequences. For each patient and control, public and private clones were evaluated among the 100 most prevalent clones. Susac-specific clones were defined as absent from healthy and MS cohorts, over a thousand published viral clones and other ImmuneACCESS disease sequences. Starting from the raw public reads, TCRdb applied fastp trimming at Q25, assembled clones with MiXCR and retained in-frame beta chains. For every CDR3 protein sequence, its rows merge into one entry that carries the most common genes and DNA. The V and J calls were not made by the authors but by TCRdb's processing. Within this sample are 250,000 to 300,000 distinct CDR3 sequences, with 85% of them counted one time only. Approximately 0.11% of the sample goes to the ten largest clones.

Trimming at the junction amounts to 3 bases on V and 3 bases on J, and the germline ends lie 6 bases apart. CDR1 KGHDR and CDR2 SFDVKD were looked up in the germline V gene. Counted from cysteine to phenylalanine, this CDR3 has 13 amino acids. This entry keeps only the CDR3 DNA: 39 bases, framed from base 1. General study outcomes and caveats: The number of individuals in the TCR sequencing and HLA analysis was recognized as being relatively small.

Recombination joined TRBV24-1 with TRBJ2-3, with no reliable assignment of the D segment. The source is a human donor with multiple sclerosis. What was sequenced was CD8+ T cells from PBMCs. At the DNA level, the sequence is TGTGCCACCAGTGATCCGCCTACAGATACGCAGTATTTT. Protein translation: CATSDPPTDTQYF.